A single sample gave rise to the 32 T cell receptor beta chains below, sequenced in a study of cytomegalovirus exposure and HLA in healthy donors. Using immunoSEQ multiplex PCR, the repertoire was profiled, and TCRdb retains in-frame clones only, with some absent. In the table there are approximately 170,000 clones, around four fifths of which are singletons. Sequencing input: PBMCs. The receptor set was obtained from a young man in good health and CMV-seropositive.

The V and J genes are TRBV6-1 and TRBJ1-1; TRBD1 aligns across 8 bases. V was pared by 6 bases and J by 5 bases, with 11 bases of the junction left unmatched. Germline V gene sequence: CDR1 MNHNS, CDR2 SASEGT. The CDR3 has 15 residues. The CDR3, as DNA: TGTGCCAGCAGGACAGGGGTTGAACGGGGGACTGAAGCTTTCTTT. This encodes CASRTGVERGTEAFF.

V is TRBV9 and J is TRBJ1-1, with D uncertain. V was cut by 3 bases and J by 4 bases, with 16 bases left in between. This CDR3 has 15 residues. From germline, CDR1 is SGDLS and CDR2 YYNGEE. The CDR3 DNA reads TGTGCCAGCAGCGAAATTTCGAGGGAGGGCACTGAAGCTTTCTTT. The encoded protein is CASSEISREGTEAFF.

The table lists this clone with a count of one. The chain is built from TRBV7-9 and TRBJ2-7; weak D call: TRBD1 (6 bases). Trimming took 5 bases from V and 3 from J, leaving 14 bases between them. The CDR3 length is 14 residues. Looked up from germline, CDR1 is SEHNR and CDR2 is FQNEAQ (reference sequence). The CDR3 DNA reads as TGTGCCAGCAGCCCCCCCGGACAGAACTACGAGCAGTACTTC. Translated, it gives CASSPPGQNYEQYF.

For the CDR3, the DNA is TGCGCCAGCAGCCTTGGACTAGCGGGGGGCCAAAACATTCAGTACTTC. Amino acid sequence: CASSLGLAGGQNIQYF. The V call is TRBV5-1, the J call TRBJ2-4, with 14 bases that match TRBD2. The CDR3 consists of 16 residues. CDR1 is SGHRS, CDR2 YFSETQ, per germline. Trimming removed 4 bases from V and 5 bases from J; junction bases left unmatched: 5.

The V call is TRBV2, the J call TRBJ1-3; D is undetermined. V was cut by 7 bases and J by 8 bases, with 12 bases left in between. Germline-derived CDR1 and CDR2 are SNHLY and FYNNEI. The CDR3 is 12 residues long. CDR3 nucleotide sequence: TGTGCCAGCAACCGGTTTTCGGACACCATATATTTT. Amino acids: CASNRFSDTIYF.

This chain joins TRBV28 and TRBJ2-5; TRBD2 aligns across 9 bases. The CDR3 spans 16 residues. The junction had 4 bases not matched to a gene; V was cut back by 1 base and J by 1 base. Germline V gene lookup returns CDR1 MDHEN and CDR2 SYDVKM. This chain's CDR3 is CASSLYLAGIQETQYF. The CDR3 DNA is TGTGCCAGCAGTTTATACCTAGCGGGGATCCAAGAGACCCAGTACTTC. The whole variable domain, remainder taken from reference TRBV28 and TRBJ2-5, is DVKVTQSSRYLVKRTGEKVFLECVQDMDHENMFWYRQDPGLGLRLIYFSYDVKMKEKGDIPEGYSVSREKKERFSLILESASTNQTSMYLCASSLYLAGIQETQYFGPGTRLLVL.

CDR3: CASGFFLGGPWEGQAYEQYF. CDR3 coding DNA: TGTGCTAGTGGTTTCTTCCTGGGGGGCCCTTGGGAAGGACAGGCCTACGAGCAGTACTTC. The chain uses TRBV12-5 and TRBJ2-7; possibly TRBD1 for D (7 bases). Germline CDR1 reads LGHNT; CDR2 reads FRNRAP. The CDR3 runs 20 residues. The germline V and J ends were trimmed by 3 bases and 2 bases, with 29 bases remaining between them.

CDR3: CASSIPGTGWRNTQYF. The CDR3 bases are TGTGCCAGTAGTATCCCTGGGACAGGGTGGAGGAATACGCAGTATTTT. The chain is built from TRBV19 and TRBJ2-3, with 9 positions matching TRBD1. J lost 7 bases, V lost 3 bases, and 11 bases had no gene match. The CDR3 has 16 amino acids. CDR1 LNHDA and CDR2 SQIVND come from the germline V gene (reference sequence).

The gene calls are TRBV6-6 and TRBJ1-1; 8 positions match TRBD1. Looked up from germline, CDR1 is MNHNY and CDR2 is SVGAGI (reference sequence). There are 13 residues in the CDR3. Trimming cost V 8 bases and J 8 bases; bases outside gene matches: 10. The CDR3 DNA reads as TGTGCCAGCTTCCTGCCAGGGGGCGCGGAAGCTTTCTTT. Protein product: CASFLPGGAEAFF.

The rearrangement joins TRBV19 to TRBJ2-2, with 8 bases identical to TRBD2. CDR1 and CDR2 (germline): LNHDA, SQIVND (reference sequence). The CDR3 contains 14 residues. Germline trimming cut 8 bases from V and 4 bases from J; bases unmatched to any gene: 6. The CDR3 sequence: CASSAGVGTGELFF. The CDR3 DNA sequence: TGTGCCAGTTCAGCGGGGGTCGGCACCGGGGAGCTGTTTTTT.

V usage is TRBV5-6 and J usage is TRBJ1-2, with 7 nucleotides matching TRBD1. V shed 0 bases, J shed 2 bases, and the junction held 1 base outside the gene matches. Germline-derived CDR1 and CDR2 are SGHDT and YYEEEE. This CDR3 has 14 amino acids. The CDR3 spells CASSLEDRNYGYTF. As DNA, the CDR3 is TGTGCCAGCAGCTTGGAGGACAGGAACTATGGCTACACCTTC. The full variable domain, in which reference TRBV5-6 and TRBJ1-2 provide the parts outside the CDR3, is DAGVTQSPTHLIKTRGQQVTLRCSPKSGHDTVSWYQQALGQGPQFIFQYYEEEERQRGNFPDRFSGHQFPNYSSELNVNALLLGDSALYLCASSLEDRNYGYTFGSGTRLTVV.

This chain's CDR3 is CASSSGDYNEQFF. The CDR3, as DNA: TGTGCCAGCAGCTCCGGGGACTACAATGAGCAGTTCTTC. This chain joins TRBV11-2 and TRBJ2-1, with D possibly being TRBD2 (5 bases). The CDR3 runs to 13 residues. The V end was cut by 4 bases, the J end by 3 bases, with 7 bases between. From germline, CDR1 is SGHAT and CDR2 FQNNGV.

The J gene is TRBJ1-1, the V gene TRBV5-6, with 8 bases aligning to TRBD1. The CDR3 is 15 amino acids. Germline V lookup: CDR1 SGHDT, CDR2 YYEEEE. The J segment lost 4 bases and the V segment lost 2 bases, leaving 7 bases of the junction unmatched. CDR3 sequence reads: CASSFSGGWSTEAFF. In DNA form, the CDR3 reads TGTGCCAGCAGCTTTTCAGGGGGCTGGAGCACTGAAGCTTTCTTT.

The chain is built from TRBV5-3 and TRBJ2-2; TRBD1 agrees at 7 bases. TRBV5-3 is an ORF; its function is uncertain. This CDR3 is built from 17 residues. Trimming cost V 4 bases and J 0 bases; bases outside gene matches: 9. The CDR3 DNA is TGTGCCAGAAGCACAAAAGGGGGCCGGGCGAACACCGGGGAGCTGTTTTTT. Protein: CARSTKGGRANTGELFF.

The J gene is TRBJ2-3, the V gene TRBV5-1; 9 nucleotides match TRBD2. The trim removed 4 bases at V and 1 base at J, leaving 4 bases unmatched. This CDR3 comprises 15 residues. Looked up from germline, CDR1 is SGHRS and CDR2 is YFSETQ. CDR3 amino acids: CASSEIAGGTDTQYF. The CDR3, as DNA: TGCGCCAGCAGCGAAATAGCGGGGGGCACAGATACGCAGTATTTT.

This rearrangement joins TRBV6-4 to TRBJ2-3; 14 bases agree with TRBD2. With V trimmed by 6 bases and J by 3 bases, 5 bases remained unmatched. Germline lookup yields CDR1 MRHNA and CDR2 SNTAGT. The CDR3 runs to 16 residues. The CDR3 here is CASSPGTSGGTDTQYF. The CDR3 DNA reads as TGTGCCAGCAGCCCCGGGACTAGCGGGGGAACAGATACGCAGTATTTT.

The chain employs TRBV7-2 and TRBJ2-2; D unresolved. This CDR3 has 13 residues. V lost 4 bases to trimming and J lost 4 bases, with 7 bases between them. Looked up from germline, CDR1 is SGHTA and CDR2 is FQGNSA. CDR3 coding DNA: TGTGCCAGCAGCTCTAGTGGCACCGGGGAGCTGTTTTTT. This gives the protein CASSSSGTGELFF. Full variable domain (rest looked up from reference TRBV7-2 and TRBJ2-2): GAGVSQSPSNKVTEKGKDVELRCDPISGHTALYWYRQSLGQGLEFLIYFQGNSAPDKSGLPSDRFSAERTGGSVSTLTIQRTQQEDSAVYLCASSSSGTGELFFGEGSRLTVL.

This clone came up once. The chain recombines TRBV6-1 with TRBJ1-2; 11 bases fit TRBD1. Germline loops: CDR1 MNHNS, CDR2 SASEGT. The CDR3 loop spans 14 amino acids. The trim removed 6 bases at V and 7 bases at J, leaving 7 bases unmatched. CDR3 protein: CASRFPGQGVGYTF. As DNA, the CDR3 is TGTGCCAGCAGGTTTCCGGGACAGGGGGTTGGCTACACCTTC.

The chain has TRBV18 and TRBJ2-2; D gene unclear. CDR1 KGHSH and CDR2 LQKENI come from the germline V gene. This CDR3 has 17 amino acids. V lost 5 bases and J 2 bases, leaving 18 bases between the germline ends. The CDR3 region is CASSSSPNRANTGELFF. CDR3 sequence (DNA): TGTGCCAGCTCATCGAGTCCGAACAGAGCCAACACCGGGGAGCTGTTTTTT.

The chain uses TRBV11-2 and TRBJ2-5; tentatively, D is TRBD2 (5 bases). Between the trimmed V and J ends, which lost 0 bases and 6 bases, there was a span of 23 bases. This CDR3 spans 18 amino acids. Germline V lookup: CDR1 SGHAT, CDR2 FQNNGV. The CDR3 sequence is CASSLEEASPGLWKTQYF. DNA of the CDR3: TGTGCCAGCAGCTTAGAGGAGGCCAGCCCAGGACTCTGGAAGACCCAGTACTTC.

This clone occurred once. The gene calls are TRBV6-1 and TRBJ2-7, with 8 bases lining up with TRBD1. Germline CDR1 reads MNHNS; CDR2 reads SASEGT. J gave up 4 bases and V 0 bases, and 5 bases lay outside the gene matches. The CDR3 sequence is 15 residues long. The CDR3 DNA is TGTGCCAGCAGTGAAGCCAGGGGGCTTTTTTACGAGCAGTACTTC. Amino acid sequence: CASSEARGLFYEQYF.

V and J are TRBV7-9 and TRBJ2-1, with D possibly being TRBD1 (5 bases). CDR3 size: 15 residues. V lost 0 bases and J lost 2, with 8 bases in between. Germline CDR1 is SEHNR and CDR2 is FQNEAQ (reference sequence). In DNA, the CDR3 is TGTGCCAGCAGCTTAGCTGGGGCGGCCTACAATGAGCAGTTCTTC. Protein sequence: CASSLAGAAYNEQFF. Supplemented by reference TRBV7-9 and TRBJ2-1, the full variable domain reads DTGVSQNPRHKITKRGQNVTFRCDPISEHNRLYWYRQTLGQGPEFLTYFQNEAQLEKSRLLSDRFSAERPKGSFSTLEIQRTEQGDSAMYLCASSLAGAAYNEQFFGPGTRLTVL.

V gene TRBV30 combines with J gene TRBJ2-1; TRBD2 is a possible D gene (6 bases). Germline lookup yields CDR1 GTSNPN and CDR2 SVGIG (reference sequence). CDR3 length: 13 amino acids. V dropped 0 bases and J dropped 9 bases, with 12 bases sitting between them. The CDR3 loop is CAWSVNGGGEQFF. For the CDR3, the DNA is TGTGCCTGGAGTGTAAATGGGGGAGGTGAGCAGTTCTTC.

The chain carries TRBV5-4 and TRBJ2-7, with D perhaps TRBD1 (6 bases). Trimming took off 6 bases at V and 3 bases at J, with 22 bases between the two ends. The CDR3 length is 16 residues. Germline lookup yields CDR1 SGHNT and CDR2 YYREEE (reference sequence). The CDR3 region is CASTNRDLVPHYEQYF. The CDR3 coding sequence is TGTGCCAGCACCAACAGGGACCTCGTCCCCCACTACGAGCAGTACTTC.

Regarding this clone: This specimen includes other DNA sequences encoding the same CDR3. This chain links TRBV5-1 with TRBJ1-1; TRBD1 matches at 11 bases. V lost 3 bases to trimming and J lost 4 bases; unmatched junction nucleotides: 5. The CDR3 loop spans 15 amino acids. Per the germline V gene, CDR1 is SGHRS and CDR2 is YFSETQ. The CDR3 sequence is CASSSGTGGGTEAFF. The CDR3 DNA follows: TGCGCCAGCAGCTCCGGGACAGGGGGTGGCACTGAAGCTTTCTTT. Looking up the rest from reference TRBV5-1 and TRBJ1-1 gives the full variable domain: KAGVTQTPRYLIKTRGQQVTLSCSPISGHRSVSWYQQTPGQGLQFLFEYFSETQRNKGNFPGRFSGRQFSNSRSEMNVSTLELGDSALYLCASSSGTGGGTEAFFGQGTRLTVV.

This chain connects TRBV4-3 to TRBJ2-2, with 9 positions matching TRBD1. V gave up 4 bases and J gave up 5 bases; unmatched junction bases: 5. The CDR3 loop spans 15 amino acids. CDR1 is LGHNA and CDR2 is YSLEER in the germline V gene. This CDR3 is CASSRGDRDTGELFF. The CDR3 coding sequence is TGCGCCAGCAGCCGAGGGGACAGGGATACCGGGGAGCTGTTTTTT.

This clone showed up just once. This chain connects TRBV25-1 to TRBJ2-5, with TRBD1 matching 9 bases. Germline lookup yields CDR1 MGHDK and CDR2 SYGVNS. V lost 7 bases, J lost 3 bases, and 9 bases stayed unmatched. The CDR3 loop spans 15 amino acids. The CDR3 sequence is CASTRARTGEETQYF. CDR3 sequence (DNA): TGTGCCAGCACTCGAGCACGGACAGGGGAAGAGACCCAGTACTTC.

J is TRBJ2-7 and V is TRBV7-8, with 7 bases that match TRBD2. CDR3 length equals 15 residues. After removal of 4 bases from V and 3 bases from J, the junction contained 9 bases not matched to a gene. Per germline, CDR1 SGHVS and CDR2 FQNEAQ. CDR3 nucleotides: TGTGCCAGCAGCTCTTATGGGGCTAGCGGCTACGAGCAGTACTTC. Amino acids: CASSSYGASGYEQYF.

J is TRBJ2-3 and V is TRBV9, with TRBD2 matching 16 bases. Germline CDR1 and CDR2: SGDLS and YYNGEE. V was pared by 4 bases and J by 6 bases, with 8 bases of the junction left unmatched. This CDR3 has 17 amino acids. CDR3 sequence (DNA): TGTGCCAGCAGCCCCGGGACTAGCGGGGGGGCCTTGGATACGCAGTATTTT. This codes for CASSPGTSGGALDTQYF.

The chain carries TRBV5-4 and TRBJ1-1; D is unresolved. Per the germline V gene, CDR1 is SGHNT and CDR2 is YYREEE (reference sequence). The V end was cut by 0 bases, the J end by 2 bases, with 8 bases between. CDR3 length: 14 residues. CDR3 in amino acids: CASSLVGSNTEAFF. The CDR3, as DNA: TGTGCCAGCAGCTTGGTTGGGAGTAACACTGAAGCTTTCTTT.

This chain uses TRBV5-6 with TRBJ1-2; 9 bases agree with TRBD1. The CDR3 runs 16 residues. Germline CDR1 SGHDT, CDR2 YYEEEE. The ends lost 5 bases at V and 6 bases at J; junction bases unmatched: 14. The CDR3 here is CASSLPGQGIGDGYTF. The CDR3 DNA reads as TGTGCCAGCAGTCTTCCGGGACAGGGAATCGGGGATGGCTACACCTTC.

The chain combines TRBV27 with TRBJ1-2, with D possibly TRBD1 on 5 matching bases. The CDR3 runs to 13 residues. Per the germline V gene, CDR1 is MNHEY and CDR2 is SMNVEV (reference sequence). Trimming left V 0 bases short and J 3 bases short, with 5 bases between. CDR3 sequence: CASSLSRDYGYTF. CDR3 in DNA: TGTGCCAGCAGTTTATCCAGGGACTATGGCTACACCTTC.